This T cell receptor (beta chain) was profiled in a study of OX40 agonist ivuxolimab in advanced cancers. Across the study: Patients enrolled in dose escalation were diagnosed with hepatocellular carcinoma, melanoma, renal cell or head and neck cancer. Partial responses were recorded for three patients, including one with hepatocellular carcinoma and two with cutaneous melanoma. From about 23 to 85 years was the age range, with a mean of about 54 years, and about 83% were male.

For this clone: What it binds is not known.

Germline loops: CDR1 SEHNR, CDR2 FQNEAQ (reference sequence). V shed 1 base and J shed 5 bases, with 9 bases lying between them. This CDR3 comprises 13 residues. Study-level results: CD4+ and CD8+ blood T cells expanded clonally by week 6 at 0.1 to 3.0 mg/kg.

Assay used: immunoSEQ multiplex PCR; TCRdb lists only in-frame clones, some missing. Found here are 95,000 to 150,000 clones, approximately 92% of them singletons; the top ten hold approximately 0.15%. V gene TRBV7-9 combines with J gene TRBJ2-7; no definite D call. This sequence originates from an adult with an advanced solid tumor such as melanoma, head and neck, liver or kidney cancer. This sample comprised CD4+ or CD8+ T cells sorted from blood, obtained in a trial of the OX40 agonist ivuxolimab. CDR3 sequence: CASSLVVGDEQYF. The CDR3 DNA follows: TGTGCCAGCAGCTTAGTTGTTGGAGACGAGCAGTACTTC. Filled out from reference TRBV7-9 and TRBJ2-7, the complete variable domain reads DTGVSQNPRHKITKRGQNVTFRCDPISEHNRLYWYRQTLGQGPEFLTYFQNEAQLEKSRLLSDRFSAERPKGSFSTLEIQRTEQGDSAMYLCASSLVVGDEQYFGPGTRLTVT.